Sequencing of this TCR beta chain was carried out in a study of Ad26.COV2.S vaccination and SARS-CoV-2 variants. Study context: Recipients of Ad26.COV2.S got it intramuscularly, once or twice 56 days apart. Findings and caveats of the study: Breadth and depth estimates from TCRs may understate total T cell responses.

Using immunoSEQ multiplex PCR, the repertoire was profiled, and TCRdb retains in-frame clones only, with some absent. Of a few hundred thousand clones in the sample, roughly 88% were seen once. This CDR3 comprises 15 residues. The V end lost 11 bases, the J end lost 5 bases, and 24 bases lay between the germline ends. Germline loops: CDR1 MNHEY, CDR2 SVGAGI. The treatment here: approximately 18 received Ad26.COV2.S at low or high dose, single or two shots; roughly five received placebo; per-sample allocation not given. Day 63 after the first vaccine or placebo injection was the time point for sampling. This clone was detected once. Its antigen is not known.

The clonotype originates from a person aged 18-65 years who received the Ad26.COV2.S COVID-19 vaccine or a placebo. The material was peripheral blood, obtained in a trial of Ad26.COV2.S vaccine versus placebo. This chain joins TRBV6-5 and TRBJ1-1, with a possible D match to TRBD1 (5 bases). For the CDR3, the DNA is TGTGCCGGGGGGTCCCCGCAGGGCCTTGAAACTGAAGCTTTCTTT. This gives the protein CAGGSPQGLETEAFF.